The present TCR beta chain was sequenced within a study of CD8+ T cells in alopecia areata. Study summary: Each of the treated patients was given oral tofacitinib, 5 to 10 mg twice daily, for moderate-to-severe alopecia areata.

Following extraction, RNA underwent reverse transcription to cDNA, which served as the sequencing template. Here immunoSEQ multiplex PCR was the method, and the copy in TCRdb shows in-frame clones only, minus some. The table records 150,000 or so clones, about 53% of them present only once. This CDR3 spans 12 amino acids. Germline CDR1 and CDR2: MNHEY and SMNVEV (reference sequence). The V end was cut by 6 bases, the J end by 6 bases, with 11 bases between. V is TRBV27 and J is TRBJ1-2; a weak D match, TRBD1 (6 bases). The sequence came from a human donor with alopecia areata. This specimen consisted of CD8+ T cells sorted from blood, obtained at week 0. Here the CDR3 DNA reads TGTGCCAGCAGGAAAGGGGGGGATGGCTACACCTTC. This gives the protein CASRKGGDGYTF.